These 4 T cell receptor beta chains share one sample of origin, sequenced in a study of cytomegalovirus exposure and HLA in healthy donors. Primers for the PCR totalled 60 Vbeta and 13 Jbeta. Using immunoSEQ multiplex PCR, the repertoire was profiled, and TCRdb retains in-frame clones only, with some absent. The top ten clones hold roughly 6% of a sample with about 110,000 clones, about 70% of them seen once. The sequencing input was PBMCs. These TCRs come from a woman aged 45 to 65 in good health and CMV-seropositive.

V and J are TRBV11-3 and TRBJ2-7, with TRBD2 identical over 7 bases. V was pared by 1 base and J by 6 bases, with 9 bases of the junction left unmatched. CDR1 and CDR2 (germline): SGHNT, YENEEA. The CDR3 is 15 residues long. The DNA of the CDR3 is TGTGCCAGCAGCTTAGGAGGAAGCGGGGCGGGCGAGCAGTACTTC. Translation gives CASSLGGSGAGEQYF.

J is TRBJ2-1 and V is TRBV12-5; TRBD2 matches at 9 bases. Germline assignment: CDR1 LGHNT and CDR2 FRNRAP. The CDR3 runs to 19 residues. V lost 1 base and J lost 9; bases outside the gene matches: 19. The CDR3 coding sequence is TGTGCTAGTGGTTTGGCGCTATCGCGGGGGGGCCTCGGTTTCAGTGAGCAGTTCTTC. Protein: CASGLALSRGGLGFSEQFF.

A few counts support this clone. V and J are TRBV2 and TRBJ2-1, with 8 bases fitting TRBD1. Germline CDR1 and CDR2: SNHLY and FYNNEI. The CDR3 is made up of 14 amino acids. Germline trimming cut 5 bases from V and 6 bases from J; bases unmatched to any gene: 6. DNA of the CDR3: TGTGCCAGCAGTTCAGGGGGCAGGACCAATGAGCAGTTCTTC. Its protein is CASSSGGRTNEQFF.

This clone was detected only a few times. The chain recombines TRBV6-1 with TRBJ1-1; 7 bases are a match to TRBD1. Germline-derived CDR1 and CDR2 are MNHNS and SASEGT. V lost 5 bases and J lost 2; bases outside the gene matches: 8. The CDR3 totals 15 residues. This CDR3 is CASSMYRGINTEAFF. In nucleotides, the CDR3 is TGTGCCAGCAGTATGTACAGGGGTATAAACACTGAAGCTTTCTTT.